This record looks at one T cell receptor (beta chain) sequence and its context. This clonotype was counted a few times. Its antigen is currently not known. Nothing much larger sits one base from this clone, and base qualities are not available. For repertoire sequencing, TCR beta CDR3 regions were amplified from RNA transcripts. The first round was an RT-PCR using HTBI primers with the Qiagen OneStep RT-PCR kit, and this first round was followed by a second-round multiplex PCR, then size selection and purification. Sequencing of the libraries was carried out on an Illumina HiSeq2000 in paired-end mode with 100 bp reads. In the original analysis: SOAPnuke was used to process the reads, throwing out any read that had adapters, had uncalled bases, had a mean Phred below 15, or lacked an exact constant-primer or identifier match. High-quality paired reads were merged with COPE v1.2.5. Clonotypes were defined as unique nucleotide sequences and were aligned to IMGT TRB V, D and J references using MiTCR v1.1. The analysis was limited to V-J combinations with a frequency above 0.0001, which together covered 99.2% of repertoires. For each V-J combination, a TCR clonal expansion and chaos score was defined as the ratio of F50 clonal expansion to chaos observed in the TCRdist matrix. Features were reduced by Welch's t-statistics and random forest to about a dozen V-J combinations, which fed a naive Bayes classifier. The similarity between thyroid and blood repertoires was quantified using the Morisita-Horn index. TCRdb cleaned the public reads at Q25 with fastp, built clones with MiXCR and kept in-frame beta chains. Entries that share a CDR3 protein sequence are merged under the most common genes and DNA. TCRdb, not the original authors, processed these V and J calls. This sample gives about 390,000 distinct CDR3 sequences in total; about 17% of them show up just once. The top ten constitute about 2.4% of the sample.

Hyperthyroidism was considered stable if no progression to ophthalmopathy occurred within 18 months of follow-up. Patients with hyperthyroidism were aged 18 to 65 years, had been newly diagnosed, and had a disease duration of less than 2 months. Anyone with other autoimmune diseases, uncontrolled infections, pregnancy or lactation was excluded from the study. Clinical symptoms, serum thyroxine, TRAb, thyroid ultrasound and orbital computed tomography formed the basis of the diagnosis. Ficoll-Paque density gradient centrifugation was used to isolate PBMCs from under 11 ml of fresh peripheral blood. Trizol reagent was used to extract the total RNA, and its quality was then checked on an Agilent 2100 Bioanalyzer. This sample is drawn from a study of Graves' ophthalmopathy and Graves' hyperthyroidism (dated by TCRdb to between 2018 and 2020). Looking at the study overall: Peripheral blood was collected at initial diagnosis, prior to any treatment. To explore V-J signatures that distinguish ophthalmopathy from hyperthyroidism, a discovery set of about a hundred patients was enrolled, made up of about 40 with ophthalmopathy and fewer than 60 with stable hyperthyroidism. After sampling, hyperthyroidism patients received methimazole starting at 30 mg daily, and ophthalmopathy patients received high-dose intravenous methylprednisolone. In roughly six hyperthyroidism patients, T-cell repertoires of thyroid tissue and blood were compared. TCR beta repertoire signatures were used to distinguish Graves' ophthalmopathy from Graves' hyperthyroidism and to predict progression to ophthalmopathy. In total, some 130 blood samples were TCR-sequenced: approximately 40 ophthalmopathy, under 80 hyperthyroidism and about 17 hyperthyroidism-to-ophthalmopathy patients. For independent validation, a separate cohort was made up of 18 to 20 hyperthyroidism patients plus 17 patients who later progressed from hyperthyroidism to ophthalmopathy. Results the study describes overall, beyond this receptor: Among expanded thyroid clonotypes with frequency above 0.001, most also showed up in blood, which suggests that blood repertoires may reflect the thyroid immune response. Ophthalmopathy was separated from stable hyperthyroidism by the 13-signature model with just under 90% sensitivity and roughly 82% specificity in cross-validation and with 80%/75% in the test set. In validation, the model predicted ophthalmopathy progression with 55% to 71% sensitivity and approximately 78% specificity; fewer than 15 predicted patients were CT-confirmed with GO in a median of around 6 months. No statistical method was used to predetermine the sample size, and group allocation was not hidden from the investigators.

The CDR3 measures 14 amino acids from cysteine to phenylalanine. Only the CDR3 part of the read is kept: 42 bases, read in frame from the first base. Reading the germline V gene gives CDR1 SGDLS and CDR2 YYNGEE. V drops 4 bases and J drops 4 bases, leaving 15 bases in between. This clonotype originated in an adult woman with stable Graves' hyperthyroidism. The sequencing sample was made of peripheral blood. The rearrangement joined TRBV9 to TRBJ2-7; possibly the D gene is TRBD2, per 6 matching bases. CDR3 loop: CASSWRDGMYEQYF. The bases are TGTGCCAGCAGCTGGCGGGACGGGATGTACGAGCAGTACTTC.